Following are 26 T cell receptor beta chains from one sample sequenced in a study of tumor-infiltrating lymphocytes in primary liver carcinoma. Investigators took RNA and DNA out together from 20-30 mg of unsorted bulk tissue. Production of TCR beta cDNA used around 500 ng total RNA together with a constant-region primer. Nested multiplex PCR, run for three rounds with slightly modified ARM-PCR, yielded TCR beta libraries. Rounds one and two of PCR, each of roughly 10 cycles, were primed with TRBV1-TRBV30 forward primers and a C-beta reverse primer. One entry per CDR3 protein, called by TCRdb with MiXCR from the multiplex PCR reads. The table lists some 20,000 distinct CDR3 sequences, roughly 79% of them singletons. Sequencing used liver tumor tissue from sampling region 4. Stated subset: tumor region T4, right-lateral pole. The receptors were sampled from a woman younger than 45 with primary liver carcinoma and hepatitis B virus infection.

By share, this clonotype ranks as medium-sized. The chain employs TRBV12-3 or TRBV12-4 and TRBJ2-5; maybe TRBD2 (5 bases). The CDR3 spans 14 residues. V was clipped by 4 bases and J by 1 base, with 10 bases between them. The CDR3 DNA follows: TGTGCCAGCAGTTACCCGGACTCCCAAGAGACCCAGTACTTC. This gives the protein CASSYPDSQETQYF.

Comment on this clonotype: At one end the junction does not follow the germline gene, possibly because of a read error. The V call is TRBV5-6, the J call TRBJ2-6; TRBD1 might be the D (6 bases). CDR1 and CDR2 (germline): SGHDT, YYEEEE. The CDR3 sequence is 17 residues long. The CDR3 DNA follows: TGTGCCAACAGCCAGGACAGCAGGTTCTCTGGGGTCAACGTCCTGACTTTC. Residues: CANSQDSRFSGVNVLTF.

The chain employs TRBV6-5 and TRBJ1-1; D not resolved. V gave up 10 bases and J gave up 13 bases, with 25 bases separating them. The CDR3 is made up of 13 amino acids. The germline gives CDR1 MNHEY, CDR2 SVGAGI. The CDR3 loop is CANTEGTYTEVFF. CDR3 coding DNA: TGTGCCAACACTGAGGGAACCTACACTGAGGTTTTCTTT.

In this sample, this clonotype turned up a few times. The V gene is TRBV6-6, the J gene TRBJ2-1; TRBD2 matches at 11 bases. The CDR3 has 20 residues. Germline values: CDR1 MNHNY, CDR2 SVGAGI (reference sequence). Trimming cost V 0 bases and J 0 bases; bases outside gene matches: 10. The CDR3 sequence: CASSYSWLAGGRSSYNEQFF. The CDR3 coding sequence is TGTGCCAGCAGTTACTCGTGGCTAGCGGGAGGTCGAAGCTCCTACAATGAGCAGTTCTTC.

Concerning this clonotype: Since no conserved phenylalanine or tryptophan closes the CDR3, a read error is the likely cause. The chain joins TRBV6-5 to TRBJ2-7, with D tentatively TRBD1 (6 bases). The germline V and J ends were trimmed by 2 bases and 3 bases, with 14 bases remaining between them. The germline gives CDR1 MNHEY, CDR2 SVGAGI. CDR3 length equals 15 residues. As DNA, the CDR3 is TGTGCCAGCAGTTACATGGACAGCAGCTACTACGAGCAGTACTCC. It encodes CASSYMDSSYYEQYS.

In regard to this clonotype: A much larger clonotype is one base distant, so this may be a read error. The chain combines TRBV6-6 with TRBJ2-3; possible D gene TRBD2, 6 bases. The CDR3 covers 17 residues. Germline assignment: CDR1 MNHNY and CDR2 SVGAGI (reference sequence). The CDR3 DNA sequence: TGTGCCAACATTCAAACACCTAGGAGGGCCCGAGGAGATACGCAATATTTT. Its translation: CANIQTPRRARGDTQYF.

A remark on this clonotype: Here the CDR3 omits its conserved ending phenylalanine or tryptophan, so a read error is the likely source. CDR3 loop: CANSSPGSREAQYS. The CDR3 DNA is TGTGCCAACAGCTCCCCGGGGAGCCGGGAGGCCCAGTACTCC. The chain combines TRBV11-2 with TRBJ2-5, with 7 bases lining up with TRBD2. Looked up from germline, CDR1 is SGHAT and CDR2 is FQNNGV. The CDR3 is made up of 14 amino acids.

With respect to this clonotype: The conserved phenylalanine or tryptophan is not found at the CDR3 terminus, so this likely reflects a read error. This chain joins TRBV4-2 and TRBJ2-3; D possibly uses TRBD1 or TRBD2 (7 bases each). The V gene's germline CDR1 is LGHNA and CDR2 YNFKEQ. The CDR3 has 18 amino acids. CDR3 nucleotides: TGCGCCAGCAACCAACGACCAGAGGGAGGGGCGACAGGGAGTACGCAGTATTTA. It translates to CASNQRPEGGATGSTQYL.

Regarding this clonotype: The junction shows a germline mismatch at one end, possibly a read error. The gene calls are TRBV11-2 and TRBJ2-3; possibly TRBD1 or TRBD2 for D (5 bases each). The CDR3 covers 15 residues. Germline CDR1 reads SGHAT; CDR2 reads FQNNGV. CDR3 loop: CASRLPGQFTETQYF. CDR3 DNA: TGTGCAAGCAGACTACCGGGGCAGTTCACAGAAACGCAGTATTTT.

This clonotype is a singleton in its sample. At one boundary the junction diverges from the germline segment, which might be a read error. The CDR3 here is CDSNCIGQGENEQFF. The CDR3 bases are TGTGACAGCAACTGTATAGGACAGGGCGAAAATGAGCAGTTCTTC. The chain joins TRBV11-2 to TRBJ2-1; 8 nucleotides align to TRBD1. Germline V CDR1 and CDR2: SGHAT, FQNNGV. The CDR3 contains 15 residues.

The genes are TRBV6-1 and TRBJ2-4; TRBD2 is a possible D gene (6 bases). Trimming shortened V by 10 bases and J by 0 bases, and 22 bases separated the two germline ends. Looked up from germline, CDR1 is MNHNS and CDR2 is SASEGT. This CDR3 region has 17 residues. The CDR3 here is CATGGRRVLIAKNIQYF. CDR3 sequence (DNA): TGTGCCACTGGTGGGCGGAGGGTCCTGATAGCCAAAAACATTCAGTACTTC.

This sequence joins TRBV6-5 and TRBJ1-5; no definite D call. This CDR3 has 16 amino acids. The germline V and J ends were trimmed by 7 bases and 7 bases, with 23 bases remaining between them. Germline V gives CDR1 MNHEY, CDR2 SVGAGI. The CDR3 nucleotides read TGTGCCAGCACTTCGGTGCGGGGAAAACGATTACAGCCCCAGCATTTT. Translating gives CASTSVRGKRLQPQHF.

The sample holds a few counts of this clonotype. One end of the junction is discordant with germline, which a read error may explain. The chain recombines TRBV7-2 with TRBJ2-5; D is perhaps TRBD2 (6 bases). CDR1 is SGHTA and CDR2 is FQGNSA in the germline V gene. CDR3 length equals 14 residues. This CDR3 is CASSIAVGSETQYF. The CDR3 DNA follows: TGTGCCAGCAGCATAGCGGTGGGGTCTGAGACCCAGTACTTC.

There are a few counts of this clonotype. The V and J genes are TRBV11-3 and TRBJ2-1, with TRBD2 matching over 14 bases. This CDR3 has 14 residues. V lost 9 bases and J lost 9; bases outside the gene matches: 7. Per the germline V gene, CDR1 is SGHNT and CDR2 is YENEEA. CDR3 nucleotide sequence: TGTGCCAGTAGCCGACTAGCGGGGGGGTGTGAGCAGTTCTTC. Translating it yields CASSRLAGGCEQFF.

The rearrangement links TRBV11-2 to TRBJ1-6; D possibly corresponds to TRBD1 (5 bases). V dropped 5 bases and J dropped 8 bases, with 13 bases sitting between them. Germline lookup yields CDR1 SGHAT and CDR2 FQNNGV. This CDR3 region has 14 residues. CDR3 in DNA: TGTGCCAGCAGCAAACAGGACTGGGATTCACCCCTCCACTTT. This sequence encodes CASSKQDWDSPLHF.

In regard to this clonotype: Here the CDR3 omits its conserved ending phenylalanine or tryptophan, so a read error is the likely source. Because the CDR3's place on the DNA is in doubt, the DNA is left out and the CDR3 is given as listed by TCRdb. V usage is TRBV11-2 and J usage is TRBJ2-7; the table's D call TRBD1 went unverified against the DNA. CDR1 and CDR2 (germline): SGHAT, FQNNGV. Inclusive of both ends, the CDR3 amounts to 16 amino acids. CDR3 region: CASSTYPGPYVYERYL.

Remarks on this clonotype: At one end the junction does not follow the germline gene, possibly because of a read error. The chain couples TRBV11-2 to TRBJ2-3; unclear D gene. The germline V gene has CDR1 SGHAT and CDR2 FQNNGV. This CDR3 is built from 13 residues. As DNA, the CDR3 is TGTGCCAGCAGACTACAGTGCGGAGATACACAGTATTTC. Protein: CASRLQCGDTQYF.

Points on this clonotype: Germline is not matched at one junction end, which may reflect a read error. J is TRBJ1-6 and V is TRBV5-4, with a possible D match to TRBD1 (5 bases). This CDR3 region has 15 residues. Germline CDR1 is SGHNT and CDR2 is YYREEE (reference sequence). In DNA, the CDR3 is TGTGCCAGCAGCCCAAGTGCGGGGGGTAATTCACCTCTCTACTTT. Translating it yields CASSPSAGGNSPLYF.

This clonotype was counted only a few times. The junction departs from the called germline gene at one end, perhaps through a read error. The chain recombines TRBV25-1 with TRBJ2-2; maybe TRBD2 (5 bases). CDR1 and CDR2 (germline): MGHDK, SYGVNS. This CDR3 contains 16 residues. DNA for the CDR3: TGTGCCCTTCATGGCGCTTCGTCGCCTCTCACCGGGGAACTGTTTTTT. Translating it yields CALHGASSPLTGELFF.

This clonotype was seen a handful of times. The CDR3 does not close with the conserved phenylalanine or tryptophan, likely indicating a read error. The chain combines TRBV7-9 with TRBJ2-7; 9 bases align to TRBD1. Germline values: CDR1 SEHNR, CDR2 FQNEAQ (reference sequence). The CDR3 runs 12 residues. The CDR3 nucleotides are TGTACCACCGGGACAGGGTACCACGAGCAGTACCTC. Its translation: CTTGTGYHEQYL.

A word on this clonotype: At one boundary the junction diverges from the germline segment, which might be a read error. The CDR3: CASSMGVGAEAFF. CDR3 coding DNA: TGTGCCAGCAGCATGGGAGTGGGCGCTGAAGCCTTCTTT. The chain carries TRBV9 and TRBJ1-1; D uncertain. The CDR3 spans 13 residues. CDR1 SGDLS and CDR2 YYNGEE come from the germline V gene.

The chain has TRBV7-9 and TRBJ1-2; 7 nucleotides line up with TRBD1. J lost 4 bases, V lost 9 bases, and 8 bases had no gene match. The CDR3 extends over 13 amino acids. Per the germline V gene, CDR1 is SEHNR and CDR2 is FQNEAQ (reference sequence). DNA of the CDR3: TGTGCCAGTTCGGTACAGGGGCCCTATGGCTACACCTTC. Its translation: CASSVQGPYGYTF.

This clonotype was counted once. At one of its ends the junction is not consistent with the germline gene, which may arise from a read error. This sequence joins TRBV7-8 and TRBJ1-2, with D possibly TRBD1 on 6 matching bases. The CDR3 loop spans 16 amino acids. CDR1 SGHVS and CDR2 FQNEAQ come from the germline V gene. The CDR3 sequence is CARSLARGLANYGYIF. The DNA of the CDR3 is TGTGCCAGGAGCTTAGCGCGGGGGCTAGCTAACTATGGCTACATCTTC.

For this clonotype: The CDR3 end shows no conserved phenylalanine or tryptophan, and so a read error is likely. The limits of the CDR3 on the DNA are not certain, so only TCRdb's listed CDR3 is given. V usage is TRBV5-1 and J usage is TRBJ2-1; TRBD2 is the table's D call and was not checked against the DNA. Including both end residues, the CDR3 is 16 amino acids long. Germline CDR1 reads SGHRS; CDR2 reads YFSETQ. CDR3 amino acids: CASTPSPDYSYNEKFL.

About this clonotype: One junction end disagrees with the germline gene, perhaps due to a read error. The chain has TRBV5-4 and TRBJ1-6; TRBD1 is a possible D gene (5 bases). CDR3 size: 15 residues. The germline CDR1 and CDR2 sequences are SGHNT and YYREEE (reference sequence). CDR3 region: CASNPRAGDNPPLHF. CDR3 bases: TGTGCCAGCAACCCAAGGGCGGGGGATAATCCACCTCTCCACTTT. The entire variable domain, with the rest obtained from reference TRBV5-4 and TRBJ1-6, is as follows: ETGVTQSPTHLIKTRGQQVTLRCSSQSGHNTVSWYQQALGQGPQFIFQYYREEENGRGNFPPRFSGLQFPNYSSELNVNALELDDSALYLCASNPRAGDNPPLHFGNGTRLTVT.

On this clonotype itself: An end of the junction does not agree with germline; a read error may underlie this. The rearrangement uses TRBV11-2 and TRBJ1-1; 12 bases are a match to TRBD1. Germline V gene lookup returns CDR1 SGHAT and CDR2 FQNNGV. The CDR3 is 20 amino acids. The CDR3 reads CARSARDRGREGWINTEAFF. The CDR3 bases are TGTGCCCGCAGCGCTCGGGACAGGGGGCGCGAGGGGTGGATTAACACTGAAGCTTTCTTT.